Sequencing of this T cell receptor beta chain was carried out in a study of blood T cell repertoires in COVID-19. Per the study methods: Amplification of reference gene primers provided the estimated nucleated cell counts. Clones were read by immunoSEQ multiplex PCR, and TCRdb kept only the in-frame ones, dropping some. Clonal size and the V and J genes are those of that table, whereas D and trimming came from the DNA. The sample lists 250,000 to 350,000 clones, 90% seen once, with 2% to 3% in the top ten. CDR1 and CDR2 from the germline V gene are SGHVS and FNYEAQ. J was trimmed by 4 bases and V by 5 bases; bases with no gene match: 9. The length of the CDR3 is 16 residues. Those enrolled, adults aged 18 to 89 years, came from 25 or so US areas. Cohort allocation depended upon clinical history that participants reported.

The sample was PBMCs or T cells enriched from blood (not recorded which). This chain uses TRBV7-6 with TRBJ2-1, with 9 bases matching TRBD2. This receptor was taken from a man aged 55 to 70 who had recovered from COVID-19. For the CDR3, the DNA is TGTGCCAGCAGCCCGGCCAGCGGGGGGATATACAATGAGCAGTTCTTC. Its translation is CASSPASGGIYNEQFF.